This is a list of T cell receptor beta chains from one sample in a study of shared clonotypes between healthy human individuals. Method: immunoSEQ multiplex PCR; TCRdb's copy keeps in-frame clones and lacks some. The sample lists fewer than 130,000 clones, less than 75% occurring once. The sequenced sample was memory CD8+ T cells sorted from blood. These TCRs come from a woman in her 30s in good health. Each CDR3 is given with its conserved first and last residue. D genes are given only for firm matches. Size is stated for part of the rows, as once, few or many counts, or as a class when the clone is expanded.

j_gene	abundance	d_gene	v_gene	CDR3nt	CDR3aa
TRBJ1-1	NA	NA	TRBV29-1	TGCAGCGTTAAGCACATAAACACTGAAGCTTTCTTT	CSVKHINTEAFF
TRBJ2-7	once	NA	TRBV27	TGTGCCAGCAGTTCCGGACTAAGCGTCTACGAGCAGTACTTC	CASSSGLSVYEQYF
TRBJ2-1	NA	NA	TRBV27	TGTGCCAGCAGTTTATCGGTGGAGAATGAGCAGTTCTTC	CASSLSVENEQFF
TRBJ2-7	NA	NA	TRBV28	TGTGCCAGCACCTTCAATCCGGCGGGATCCTACGAGCAGTACTTC	CASTFNPAGSYEQYF
TRBJ1-2	NA	NA	TRBV5-6	TGTGCCAGCAGCTTGGGTTCGGGTACTAACTATGGCTACACCTTC	CASSLGSGTNYGYTF
TRBJ2-5	NA	NA	TRBV7-8	TGTGCCAGCAGCTTAGGGCGCCAAGAGACCCAGTACTTC	CASSLGRQETQYF
TRBJ2-4	many	NA	TRBV23-1	TGCGCCAGCGGATCCAAGTACTTC	CASGSKYF
TRBJ1-2	NA	NA	TRBV29-1	TGCAGCGTTGAACGTCAGGCCCCCTATGGCTACACCTTC	CSVERQAPYGYTF
TRBJ1-5	NA	NA	TRBV7-9	TGTGCCAGCAGCACCGGGGCGGGAAATCAGCCCCAGCATTTT	CASSTGAGNQPQHF
TRBJ1-2	NA	NA	TRBV10-1	TGCGCCAGCAGTCTAGACCTAAGCTATGGCTACACCTTC	CASSLDLSYGYTF
TRBJ2-3	medium-sized	NA	TRBV30	TGTGCCTGGAGGGGTCAGGTCGAGTCGGATACGCAGTATTTT	CAWRGQVESDTQYF
TRBJ1-1	NA	NA	TRBV30	TGTGCCTGGAGTGTAGTGGCGTGGACTGAAGCTTTCTTT	CAWSVVAWTEAFF
TRBJ2-1	few	TRBD1	TRBV27	TGTGCCAGCAGGCTTGAGGGGGCGGGCTCCTACAATGAGCAGTTCTTC	CASRLEGAGSYNEQFF
TRBJ2-5	many	TRBD2	TRBV28	TGTGCCAGCAGTTTACCCTCCGGGACTAGCGCTTTCCAAGAGACCCAGTACTTC	CASSLPSGTSAFQETQYF
TRBJ1-5	NA	NA	TRBV25-1	TGTGCCAGCAGTGGAGTCAATCAGCCCCAGCATTTT	CASSGVNQPQHF
TRBJ2-1	NA	TRBD2	TRBV9	TGTGCCAGCAGCGTCGGCGGGGGGAGCGATGAGCAGTTCTTC	CASSVGGGSDEQFF
TRBJ2-7	many	NA	TRBV2	TGTGCCAGCAGTGCAGTGTTATCCTACGAGCAGTACTTC	CASSAVLSYEQYF
TRBJ2-7	NA	NA	TRBV20-1	TGCAGTGCTAGTAGATACGAGCAGTACTTC	CSASRYEQYF
TRBJ2-1	NA	NA	TRBV6-4	TGTGCCAGCAGTGAAAAGGAGAGCTCCTACAATGAGCAGTTCTTC	CASSEKESSYNEQFF
TRBJ2-1	NA	TRBD1	TRBV10-2	TGCGCCAGCAGTCCAACGGGACAGTCAATCTCCTACAATGAGCAGTTCTTC	CASSPTGQSISYNEQFF
TRBJ1-1	NA	NA	TRBV6-5	TGTGCCAGCAGCCAGGGGTGGGGGACTGAAGCTTTCTTT	CASSQGWGTEAFF
TRBJ2-7	NA	NA	TRBV4-1	TGCGCCAGCAGCCAAGATCCAGGTAGCTACGAGCAGTACTTC	CASSQDPGSYEQYF
TRBJ2-7	NA	TRBD2	TRBV5-1	TGCGCCAGCAGCTTGGCTTCTAGCGGGTCGCACGAGCAGTACTTC	CASSLASSGSHEQYF
TRBJ1-1	NA	NA	TRBV7-8	TGTGCCAGCAGCTTATTCTTTTGGGGGCTGAACACTGAAGCTTTCTTT	CASSLFFWGLNTEAFF
TRBJ1-2	NA	NA	TRBV6-4	TGTGCCAGCACCTGGGACCACGGGACCGCTAACTATGGCTACACCTTC	CASTWDHGTANYGYTF
TRBJ1-1	NA	TRBD1	TRBV7-9	TGTGCCAGCAGCTTAGCCCAGGGGGGGTACACTGAAGCTTTCTTT	CASSLAQGGYTEAFF
TRBJ2-7	once	TRBD2	TRBV27	TGTGCCAGCAGTTTAAACGGAGGAGCGGGGTACTACGAGCAGTACTTC	CASSLNGGAGYYEQYF
TRBJ2-3	NA	TRBD2	TRBV2	TGTGCCAGCACTCGGACTAGCGGGAGCACAGATACGCAGTATTTT	CASTRTSGSTDTQYF
TRBJ2-7	NA	TRBD2	TRBV5-1	TGCGCCAGCAGCTTTGCCGCCGGGCTAGCGGGACAGCAGTACTTC	CASSFAAGLAGQQYF
TRBJ2-3	many	TRBD2	TRBV6-4	TGTGCCAGCAAGCCAGCGGGAGAAGGAGATACGCAGTATTTT	CASKPAGEGDTQYF
TRBJ1-1	NA	NA	TRBV19	TGTGCCAGTAGTATAGCTGAGGACACCACTGAAGCTTTCTTT	CASSIAEDTTEAFF
TRBJ2-5	NA	TRBD1	TRBV2	TGTGCCAGCAGTGGACAGCGGACAGGGGTAGAGACCCAGTACTTC	CASSGQRTGVETQYF